The 17 T cell receptor beta chains below all came from one sample that was sequenced in a study of OX40 agonist ivuxolimab in advanced cancers. Receptor libraries were prepared by the immunoSEQ multiplex PCR assay. In its TCRdb copy, this immuneACCESS table keeps in-frame sequences only and misses some clones. Where compared with another copy, unresolved V genes explain less than half of these, and the others have no known cause. The sample data list around 80,000 clones, and over 85% of these were observed just once. Around 0.18% of the sample is held by the ten biggest clonotypes. Specimen: CD4+ or CD8+ T cells sorted from blood, collected in a trial of the OX40 agonist ivuxolimab. The receptors stem from an adult with an advanced solid tumor such as melanoma, head and neck, liver or kidney cancer.

This clone was seen once. The gene calls are TRBV27 and TRBJ2-3; D call uncertain. The CDR3 sequence is 14 residues long. V shed 10 bases and J shed 3 bases, with 17 bases lying between them. Germline V gene sequence: CDR1 MNHEY, CDR2 SMNVEV (reference sequence). CDR3 nucleotide sequence: TGTGCCACCAGGCGGAAATTTGAGACAGATACGCAGTATTTT. Its protein is CATRRKFETDTQYF.

This chain links TRBV10-1 with TRBJ2-7, with D possibly matching TRBD2 (5 bases). Germline V lookup: CDR1 WNHNN, CDR2 SYGVQD (reference sequence). V was shortened by 0 bases and J by 5 bases, with 8 bases between the two germline ends. The CDR3 sequence is 13 residues long. The CDR3 DNA follows: TGCGCCAGCAGTGAGTCAGGACTCAACGAGCAGTACTTC. Its translation: CASSESGLNEQYF.

The chain links TRBV6-5 to TRBJ1-4, with 7 bases identical to TRBD1. The CDR3 has 15 amino acids. Germline CDR1 and CDR2: MNHEY and SVGAGI. The ends lost 8 bases at V and 6 bases at J; junction bases unmatched: 12. The CDR3 loop reads CASGSLQGFHEKLFF. The CDR3 DNA is TGTGCCAGCGGCTCCCTACAGGGGTTCCATGAAAAACTGTTTTTT.

The V gene is TRBV5-4, the J gene TRBJ2-7, with 9 bases identical to TRBD2. V was clipped by 1 base and J by 2 bases; unmatched bases: 4. CDR1 SGHNT and CDR2 YYREEE come from the germline V gene (reference sequence). This CDR3 comprises 15 residues. The CDR3 nucleotides read TGTGCCAGCAGCTTGTCCCTAGCGGGAACCTACGAGCAGTACTTC. Its translation: CASSLSLAGTYEQYF.

The V and J genes are TRBV10-3 and TRBJ1-1, with D perhaps matching TRBD1 (6 bases). CDR3 length: 15 amino acids. Germline assignment: CDR1 ENHRY and CDR2 SYGVKD. V lost 3 bases to trimming and J lost 1 base, with 12 bases between them. CDR3 loop: CAISDGGGRNTEAFF. In nucleotides, the CDR3 is TGTGCCATCAGTGACGGAGGGGGAAGGAACACTGAAGCTTTCTTT.

The chain uses TRBV5-1 and TRBJ2-5; TRBD1 might be the D (6 bases). The CDR3 is 14 residues long. V was pared by 4 bases and J by 0 bases, with 10 bases between. Germline V gives CDR1 SGHRS, CDR2 YFSETQ. Here the CDR3 DNA reads TGCGCCAGCAGCCGCCAGGGGAACCAAGAGACCCAGTACTTC. Protein sequence: CASSRQGNQETQYF.

The count of this clone is one. The chain carries TRBV20-1 and TRBJ2-4, with D tentatively TRBD2 (6 bases). The length of the CDR3 is 11 residues. Trimming took off 4 bases at V and 15 bases at J, with 16 bases between the two ends. CDR1 and CDR2 from the germline V gene are DFQATT and SNEGSKA (reference sequence). In nucleotides, the CDR3 is TGCAGTGCTATACGGCGGGAAGTTCGGTACTTC. Its translation: CSAIRREVRYF.

The table lists this clone with a count of one. The V call is TRBV30, the J call TRBJ2-2; TRBD1 aligns across 7 bases. The germline V gene has CDR1 GTSNPN and CDR2 SVGIG (reference sequence). J gave up 0 bases and V 3 bases, and 1 base lay outside the gene matches. This CDR3 is 14 amino acids long. The CDR3 region has the DNA TGTGCCTGGAGGACAGGGACGAACACCGGGGAGCTGTTTTTT. Amino acid sequence: CAWRTGTNTGELFF.

This clone occurred once. Within the sample, other DNA sequences also encode this same CDR3. The V call is TRBV7-9, the J call TRBJ1-5; D is unresolved. V was shortened by 4 bases and J by 2 bases, with 6 bases between the two germline ends. Per germline, CDR1 SEHNR and CDR2 FQNEAQ (reference sequence). This CDR3 has 13 residues. CDR3: CASSSQGNQPQHF. For the CDR3, the DNA is TGTGCCAGCAGCTCCCAGGGCAATCAGCCCCAGCATTTT.

The chain couples TRBV6-1 to TRBJ1-5, with D tentatively TRBD1 (6 bases). V was trimmed by 7 bases and J by 6 bases, leaving 19 bases between them. Germline values: CDR1 MNHNS, CDR2 SASEGT. There are 15 residues in the CDR3. CDR3 in amino acids: CASNMIAGAGQPQHF. CDR3 bases: TGTGCCAGCAACATGATCGCGGGGGCAGGTCAGCCCCAGCATTTT.

V usage is TRBV19 and J usage is TRBJ2-7; 7 bases align to TRBD2. The CDR3 covers 15 residues. V was clipped by 8 bases and J by 0 bases; unmatched bases: 10. The germline gives CDR1 LNHDA, CDR2 SQIVND (reference sequence). The CDR3, as DNA: TGTGCCAGTCGCCGGGGAGGGACTAACTCCTACGAGCAGTACTTC. This translates into CASRRGGTNSYEQYF.

This rearrangement joins TRBV29-1 to TRBJ2-5; TRBD1 matches 8 bases. This CDR3 is built from 16 residues. Looked up from germline, CDR1 is SQVTM and CDR2 is ANQGSEA. The V and J ends lost 5 bases and 2 bases, in that order; junction bases with no gene match: 13. The CDR3 here is CSVYGFWTGLQETQYF. The DNA of the CDR3 is TGCAGCGTTTATGGCTTCTGGACAGGGCTTCAAGAGACCCAGTACTTC.

CDR3: CASSFDSPTNTEAFF. For the CDR3, the DNA is TGCGCCAGCAGCTTCGACAGCCCAACCAACACTGAAGCTTTCTTT. The rearrangement uses TRBV5-1 and TRBJ1-1; weak D call: TRBD1 (5 bases). V gave up 2 bases and J gave up 2 bases, with 13 bases separating them. CDR1 is SGHRS and CDR2 is YFSETQ in the germline V gene. CDR3 length: 15 residues.

The chain links TRBV7-8 to TRBJ2-7; D is perhaps TRBD2 (5 bases). The V gene's germline CDR1 is SGHVS and CDR2 FQNEAQ. The CDR3 covers 13 residues. V lost 0 bases and J lost 6, with 9 bases in between. The CDR3 here is CASSLARGLEQYF. The DNA of the CDR3 is TGTGCCAGCAGCTTAGCGCGTGGACTCGAGCAGTACTTC.

V and J are TRBV28 and TRBJ2-7, with D maybe TRBD1 (6 bases). The CDR3 sequence is 14 residues long. Germline V CDR1 and CDR2: MDHEN, SYDVKM. The germline V and J ends were trimmed by 8 bases and 2 bases, with 16 bases remaining between them. In nucleotides, the CDR3 is TGTGCCAGCTCCGAATCGGGACAAACCTACGAGCAGTACTTC. It is translated as CASSESGQTYEQYF.

The CDR3 bases are TGTGCCAGCACCATGGCCACTAGCGACAACGAGCAGTACTTC. It is translated as CASTMATSDNEQYF. This chain uses TRBV2 with TRBJ2-7; 7 nucleotides line up with TRBD2. This CDR3 spans 14 amino acids. CDR1 and CDR2 (germline): SNHLY, FYNNEI. Trimming at V came to 7 bases and at J to 5 bases, leaving 11 bases not matched to a gene.

The chain has TRBV10-3 and TRBJ2-3, with 14 nucleotides matching TRBD2. Losses at the gene ends were 6 bases for V and 5 bases for J; bases not matched to a gene: 7. CDR1 is ENHRY and CDR2 is SYGVKD in the germline V gene. The CDR3 contains 16 residues. The DNA of the CDR3 is TGTGCCATCAGCAGGGGGACTAGCGGGAGAGGAGATACGCAGTATTTT. Encoded protein: CAISRGTSGRGDTQYF.